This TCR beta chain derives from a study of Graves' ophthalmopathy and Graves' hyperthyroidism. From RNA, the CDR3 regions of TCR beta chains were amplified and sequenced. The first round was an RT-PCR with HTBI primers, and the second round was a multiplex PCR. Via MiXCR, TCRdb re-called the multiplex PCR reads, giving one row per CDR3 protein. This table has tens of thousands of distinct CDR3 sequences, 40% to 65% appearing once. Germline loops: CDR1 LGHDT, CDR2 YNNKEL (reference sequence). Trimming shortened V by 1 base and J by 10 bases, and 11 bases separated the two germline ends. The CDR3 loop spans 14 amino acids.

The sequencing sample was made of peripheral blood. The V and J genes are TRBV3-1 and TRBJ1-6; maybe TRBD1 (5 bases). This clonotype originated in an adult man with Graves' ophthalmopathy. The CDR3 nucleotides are TGTGCCAGCAGCCAAGCTACGAGGGGCTCACCCCTCCACTTT. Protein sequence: CASSQATRGSPLHF.